The T cell receptor (beta chain) described here comes from a study of OX40 agonist ivuxolimab in advanced cancers. The study in broad terms: Ivuxolimab, which targeted the costimulatory receptor OX40 (CD134), was an agonistic, fully human IgG2 monoclonal antibody. A male proportion of roughly 80% and a mean age of about 60 years, ranging from 23 to 79, were recorded for the dose-escalation cohort. Patients were allowed to have had prior anti-PD-1, anti-PD-L1 or anti-CTLA-4 therapy, and 40% of the dose-escalation patients had been treated with checkpoint inhibitors. The purpose of peripheral TCRbeta sequencing was to test whether ivuxolimab changed TCR sequence diversity and led to clonal T-cell expansion. Partial responses were achieved by three dose-escalation patients, of whom one had hepatocellular carcinoma and two had cutaneous melanoma. The paper describes the monotherapy dose-escalation part (N of about 52 patients) of the phase I trial of ivuxolimab. Among the approximately 50 dose-escalation patients, approximately 20 had hepatocellular carcinoma, roughly 15 melanoma, 9 renal cell carcinoma and 9 head and neck cancer. Intravenous ivuxolimab was administered to patients every 2 weeks at six dose levels: 0.01, 0.1, 0.3, 1.5, 3 and 10 mg/kg. Broad study findings and their caveats: Low levels of normalized T-cell clonal expansion were also seen in some patients who did not respond. Antigen specificity was not determined for the clonally expanded peripheral T cells. At doses from 0.1 to 3.0 mg/kg, clonal expansion was seen in both CD4+ and CD8+ blood T cells between baseline and week 6. After ivuxolimab, CD8+ T cells had more expanded clones than CD4+ T cells on average. In the 0.1-3.0 mg/kg groups, partial responders had among the lowest normalized peripheral clonal expansion, particularly in CD8+ T cells.

To sequence the TCRbeta CDR3 region, genomic DNA was isolated from the sorted cells. The immunoSEQ Assay was used to sequence the TCRbeta CDR3 regions. The source is immuneACCESS, and TCRdb retained only in-frame sequences with V and J called. Part of the clones is not carried over; for the studies checked, unresolved V genes explain less than half of this, and the remainder is unexplained. The sample includes approximately 82,000 clones, with over 70% observed a single time. Clones ranked in the top ten supply 0.45% to 0.7% of the sample. Patients with a history of autoimmune disease or receiving systemic immunosuppression were excluded from the trial. Peripheral blood for TCR sequencing was collected from all dose cohorts at baseline, on cycle 4 day 1, and on cycle 7 day 1. Samples came from an open-label, multicenter, first-in-human phase I dose-escalation trial of ivuxolimab. Adults with locally advanced or metastatic melanoma, renal cell carcinoma, hepatocellular carcinoma or head and neck squamous cell carcinoma were enrolled in the trial. Before TCR sequencing, CD4+ and CD8+ T cells were separately sorted from peripheral blood.

For this clone: Its binding antigen is unknown. Base qualities are missing; no much larger clone stands one base away.

The clonotype was recovered from an adult with an advanced solid tumor such as melanoma, head and neck, liver or kidney cancer. Sequencing used CD4+ or CD8+ T cells sorted from blood, obtained in a trial of the OX40 agonist ivuxolimab.

In nucleotides, the sequence is TGCGCCAGCACGGTGATCTCTGGGGCCAACGTCCTGACTTTC. It is translated as CASTVISGANVLTF. The rearranged segments are TRBV5-1 and TRBJ2-6; no D gene can be assigned with confidence. From a lookup of the germline V gene, CDR1 and CDR2 are SGHRS and YFSETQ. Deletion took 6 bases off V and 0 bases off J, with a span of 7 bases between the germline ends. CDR3 length: 14 amino acids, cysteine to phenylalanine. Only the CDR3 part of the read is kept: 42 bases, read in frame from the first base.